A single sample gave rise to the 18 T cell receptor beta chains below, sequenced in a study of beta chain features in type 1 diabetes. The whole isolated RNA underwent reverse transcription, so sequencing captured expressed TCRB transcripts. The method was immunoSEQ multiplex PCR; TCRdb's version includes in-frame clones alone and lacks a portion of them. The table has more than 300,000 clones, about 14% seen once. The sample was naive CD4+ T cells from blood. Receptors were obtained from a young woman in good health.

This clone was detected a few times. The CDR3 region is CASSVESGRALAKNIQYF. The CDR3, as DNA: TGTGCCAGCAGCGTAGAGTCCGGCAGGGCACTAGCCAAAAACATTCAGTACTTC. V is TRBV9 and J is TRBJ2-4; D is perhaps TRBD1 (5 bases). This CDR3 is built from 18 residues. Trimming stripped 0 bases from V and 0 bases from J, with 16 bases between. Germline loops: CDR1 SGDLS, CDR2 YYNGEE. Looking up the rest from reference TRBV9 and TRBJ2-4 gives the full variable domain: DSGVTQTPKHLITATGQRVTLRCSPRSGDLSVYWYQQSLDQGLQFLIQYYNGEERAKGNILERFSAQQFPDLHSELNLSSLELGDSALYFCASSVESGRALAKNIQYFGAGTRLSVL.

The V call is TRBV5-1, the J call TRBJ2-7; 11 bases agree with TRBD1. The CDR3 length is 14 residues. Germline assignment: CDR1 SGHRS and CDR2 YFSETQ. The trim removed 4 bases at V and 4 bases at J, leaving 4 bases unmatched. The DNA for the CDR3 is TGCGCCAGCAGCGTCGGGACAGGGGGATACGAGCAGTACTTC. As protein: CASSVGTGGYEQYF. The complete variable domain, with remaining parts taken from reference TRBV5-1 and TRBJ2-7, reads KAGVTQTPRYLIKTRGQQVTLSCSPISGHRSVSWYQQTPGQGLQFLFEYFSETQRNKGNFPGRFSGRQFSNSRSEMNVSTLELGDSALYLCASSVGTGGYEQYFGPGTRLTVT.

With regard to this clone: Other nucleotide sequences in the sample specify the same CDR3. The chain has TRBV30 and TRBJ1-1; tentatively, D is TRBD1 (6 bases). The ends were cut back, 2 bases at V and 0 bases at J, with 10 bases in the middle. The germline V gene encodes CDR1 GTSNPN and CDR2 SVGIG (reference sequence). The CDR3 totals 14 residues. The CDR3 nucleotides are TGTGCCTGGAGTAGGACAGTGATGAACACTGAAGCTTTCTTT. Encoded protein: CAWSRTVMNTEAFF.

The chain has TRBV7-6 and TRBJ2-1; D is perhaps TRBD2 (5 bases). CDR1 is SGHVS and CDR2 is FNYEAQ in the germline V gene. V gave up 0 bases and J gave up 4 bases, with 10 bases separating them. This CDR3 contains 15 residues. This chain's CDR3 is CASSLALAGYNEQFF. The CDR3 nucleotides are TGTGCCAGCAGCTTAGCCCTAGCCGGTTACAATGAGCAGTTCTTC.

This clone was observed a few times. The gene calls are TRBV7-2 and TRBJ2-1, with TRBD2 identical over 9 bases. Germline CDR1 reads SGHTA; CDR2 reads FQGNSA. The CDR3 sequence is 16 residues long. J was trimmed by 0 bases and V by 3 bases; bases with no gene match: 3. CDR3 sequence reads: CASSFGGRGSYNEQFF. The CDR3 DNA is TGTGCCAGCAGCTTTGGCGGGAGGGGCTCCTACAATGAGCAGTTCTTC.

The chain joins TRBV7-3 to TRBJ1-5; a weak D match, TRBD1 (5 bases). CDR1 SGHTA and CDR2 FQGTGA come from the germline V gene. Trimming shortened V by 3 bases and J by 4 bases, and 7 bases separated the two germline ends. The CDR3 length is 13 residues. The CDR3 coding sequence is TGTGCCAGCAGCTTGGGGCAGAATCAGCCCCAGCATTTT. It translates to CASSLGQNQPQHF.

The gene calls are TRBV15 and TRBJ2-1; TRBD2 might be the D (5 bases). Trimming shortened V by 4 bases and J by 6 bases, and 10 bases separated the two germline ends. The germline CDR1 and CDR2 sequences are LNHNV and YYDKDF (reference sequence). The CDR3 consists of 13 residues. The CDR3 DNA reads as TGTGCCACCAGCACCGACTACCTCAATGAGCAGTTCTTC. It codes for CATSTDYLNEQFF.

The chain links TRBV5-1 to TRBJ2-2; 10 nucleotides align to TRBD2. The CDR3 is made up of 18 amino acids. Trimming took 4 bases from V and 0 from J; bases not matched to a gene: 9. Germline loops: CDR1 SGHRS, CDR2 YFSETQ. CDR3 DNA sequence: TGCGCCAGCAGCAGGGATCTAGCGGGGGTACCGAACACCGGGGAGCTGTTTTTT. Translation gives CASSRDLAGVPNTGELFF.

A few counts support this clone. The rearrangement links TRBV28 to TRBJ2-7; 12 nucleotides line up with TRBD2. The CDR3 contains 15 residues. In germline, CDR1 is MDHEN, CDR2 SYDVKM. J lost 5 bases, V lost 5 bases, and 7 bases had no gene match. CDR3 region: CASSPWTSGTNEQYF. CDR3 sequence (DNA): TGTGCCAGCAGTCCGTGGACTAGCGGGACCAACGAGCAGTACTTC. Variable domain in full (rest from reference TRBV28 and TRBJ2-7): DVKVTQSSRYLVKRTGEKVFLECVQDMDHENMFWYRQDPGLGLRLIYFSYDVKMKEKGDIPEGYSVSREKKERFSLILESASTNQTSMYLCASSPWTSGTNEQYFGPGTRLTVT.

In nucleotides, the CDR3 is TGTGCCAGCAGCCGCTCGGACTATGGCTACACCTTC. Translating gives CASSRSDYGYTF. The V call is TRBV6-5, the J call TRBJ1-2; D uncertain. The CDR3 is 12 amino acids. With 6 bases removed from V and 3 bases from J, the gap between germline ends came to 8 bases. CDR1 MNHEY and CDR2 SVGAGI come from the germline V gene.

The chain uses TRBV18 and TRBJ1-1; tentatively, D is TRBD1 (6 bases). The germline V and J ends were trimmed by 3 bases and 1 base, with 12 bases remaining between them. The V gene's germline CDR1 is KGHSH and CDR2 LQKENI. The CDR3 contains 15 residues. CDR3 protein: CASSPRRTANTEAFF. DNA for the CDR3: TGTGCCAGCTCACCGCGGAGGACAGCGAACACTGAAGCTTTCTTT.

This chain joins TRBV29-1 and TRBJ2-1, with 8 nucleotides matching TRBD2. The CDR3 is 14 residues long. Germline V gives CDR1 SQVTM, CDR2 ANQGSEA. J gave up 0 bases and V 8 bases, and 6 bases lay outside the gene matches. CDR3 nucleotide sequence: TGCAGCTTGACCGGGACTAGCTCCTACAATGAGCAGTTCTTC. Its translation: CSLTGTSSYNEQFF.

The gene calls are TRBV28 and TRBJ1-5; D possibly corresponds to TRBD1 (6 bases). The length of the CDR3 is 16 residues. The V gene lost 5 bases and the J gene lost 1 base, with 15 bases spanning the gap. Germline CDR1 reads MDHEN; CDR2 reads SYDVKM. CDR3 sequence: CASSLGQLSSNQPQHF. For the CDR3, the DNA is TGTGCCAGCAGTCTAGGACAGCTATCCAGCAATCAGCCCCAGCATTTT.

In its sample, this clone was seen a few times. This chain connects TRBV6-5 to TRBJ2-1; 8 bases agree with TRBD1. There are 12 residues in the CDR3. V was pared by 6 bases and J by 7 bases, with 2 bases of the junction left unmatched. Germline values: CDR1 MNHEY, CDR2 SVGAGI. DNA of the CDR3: TGTGCCAGCAGGGACAGGGAGAATGAGCAGTTCTTC. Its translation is CASRDRENEQFF.

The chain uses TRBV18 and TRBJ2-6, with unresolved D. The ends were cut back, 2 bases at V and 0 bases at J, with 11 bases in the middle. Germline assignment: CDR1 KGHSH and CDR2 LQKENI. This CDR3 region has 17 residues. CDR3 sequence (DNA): TGTGCCAGCTCACCAACCCTTTCCTACTCTGGGGCCAACGTCCTGACTTTC. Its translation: CASSPTLSYSGANVLTF.

The CDR3 DNA is TGTGCCAGCTCACCATATGATAGCGGGAGTTCCCCCAATGAGCAGTTCTTC. This sequence encodes CASSPYDSGSSPNEQFF. The chain links TRBV18 to TRBJ2-1; 9 bases fit TRBD2. The CDR3 contains 17 residues. V was pared by 2 bases and J by 6 bases, with 11 bases of the junction left unmatched. Germline lookup yields CDR1 KGHSH and CDR2 LQKENI.

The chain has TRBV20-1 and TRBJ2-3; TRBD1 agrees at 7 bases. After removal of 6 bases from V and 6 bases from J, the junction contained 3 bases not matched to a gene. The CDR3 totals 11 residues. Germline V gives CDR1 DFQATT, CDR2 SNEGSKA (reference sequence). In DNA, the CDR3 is TGCAGTGCCGAGACAGGGGATACGCAGTATTTT. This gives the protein CSAETGDTQYF.

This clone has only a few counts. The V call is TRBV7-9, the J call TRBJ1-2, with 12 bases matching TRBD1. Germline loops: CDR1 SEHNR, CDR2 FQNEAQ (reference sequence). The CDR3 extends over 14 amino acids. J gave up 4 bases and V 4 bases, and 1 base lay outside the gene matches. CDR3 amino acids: CASSWDRGLYGYTF. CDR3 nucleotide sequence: TGTGCCAGCAGCTGGGACAGGGGGCTCTATGGCTACACCTTC.